This T cell receptor (beta chain) came from a study of Ad26.COV2.S vaccination and SARS-CoV-2 variants. As to treatment: around 19 received Ad26.COV2.S at low or high dose, single or two shots; about 5 received placebo; per-sample allocation not given. Specimen acquisition occurred on day 63 following the initial vaccine or placebo injection. The assay was immunoSEQ multiplex PCR, and TCRdb's table has in-frame clones only and misses some. The data show a few hundred thousand clones, with around 87% seen just once and around 3.5% held by the top ten. This clone has only a few counts. CDR3 length equals 13 residues. Trimming left V 5 bases short and J 14 bases short, with 16 bases between. Germline CDR1 is MGHRA and CDR2 is YSYEKL.

This TCR was sampled from a person aged 18-65 years who received the Ad26.COV2.S COVID-19 vaccine or a placebo. Sequencing was performed on peripheral blood, taken in a trial of Ad26.COV2.S vaccine versus placebo. This chain connects TRBV4-1 to TRBJ1-6; D is perhaps TRBD1 (6 bases). The CDR3 region has the DNA TGCGCCAGCAGCTCAGGACAGCTCGAAACCCTCCACTTT. It translates to CASSSGQLETLHF.